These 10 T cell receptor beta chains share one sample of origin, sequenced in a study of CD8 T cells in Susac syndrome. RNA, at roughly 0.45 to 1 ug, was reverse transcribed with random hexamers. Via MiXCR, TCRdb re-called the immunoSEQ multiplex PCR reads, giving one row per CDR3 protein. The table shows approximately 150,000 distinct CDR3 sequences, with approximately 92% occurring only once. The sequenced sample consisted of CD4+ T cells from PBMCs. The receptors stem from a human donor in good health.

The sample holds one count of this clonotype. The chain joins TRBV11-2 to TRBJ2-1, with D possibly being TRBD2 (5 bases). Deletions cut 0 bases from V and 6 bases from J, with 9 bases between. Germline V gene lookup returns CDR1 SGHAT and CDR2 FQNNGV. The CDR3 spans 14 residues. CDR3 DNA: TGTGCCAGCAGCTTAGACCTAGCTAGCAATGAGCAGTTCTTC. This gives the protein CASSLDLASNEQFF.

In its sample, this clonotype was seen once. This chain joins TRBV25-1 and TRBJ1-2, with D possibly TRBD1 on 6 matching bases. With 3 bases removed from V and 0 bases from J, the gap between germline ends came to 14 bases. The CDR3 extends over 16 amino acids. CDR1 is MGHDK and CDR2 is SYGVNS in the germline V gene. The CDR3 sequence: CASSESETGPNYGYTF. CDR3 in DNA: TGTGCCAGCAGTGAGTCGGAGACAGGCCCTAACTATGGCTACACCTTC.

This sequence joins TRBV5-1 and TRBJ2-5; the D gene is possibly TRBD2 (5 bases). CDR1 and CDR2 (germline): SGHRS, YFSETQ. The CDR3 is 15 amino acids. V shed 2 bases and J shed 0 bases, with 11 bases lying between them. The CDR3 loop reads CASSLSSGYQETQYF. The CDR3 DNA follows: TGCGCCAGCAGCTTATCGTCGGGGTACCAAGAGACCCAGTACTTC.

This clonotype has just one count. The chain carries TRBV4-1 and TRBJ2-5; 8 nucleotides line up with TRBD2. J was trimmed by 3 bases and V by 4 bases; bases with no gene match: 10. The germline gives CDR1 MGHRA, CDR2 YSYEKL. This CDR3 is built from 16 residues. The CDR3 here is CASSPRVAGKEETQYF. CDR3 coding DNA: TGCGCCAGCAGCCCCCGGGTAGCGGGGAAAGAAGAGACCCAGTACTTC.

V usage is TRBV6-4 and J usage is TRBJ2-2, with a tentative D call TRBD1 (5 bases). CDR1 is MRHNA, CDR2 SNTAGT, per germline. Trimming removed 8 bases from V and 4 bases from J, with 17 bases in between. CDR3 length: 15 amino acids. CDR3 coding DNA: TGTGCCAGCTCCCAGGGATCTACCAGCACCGGGGAGCTGTTTTTT. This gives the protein CASSQGSTSTGELFF.

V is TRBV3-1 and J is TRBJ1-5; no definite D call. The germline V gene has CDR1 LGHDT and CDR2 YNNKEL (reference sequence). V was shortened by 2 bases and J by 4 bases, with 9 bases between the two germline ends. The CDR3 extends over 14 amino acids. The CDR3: CASSQRNQNQPQHF. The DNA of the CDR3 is TGTGCCAGCAGCCAAAGGAATCAAAATCAGCCCCAGCATTTT.

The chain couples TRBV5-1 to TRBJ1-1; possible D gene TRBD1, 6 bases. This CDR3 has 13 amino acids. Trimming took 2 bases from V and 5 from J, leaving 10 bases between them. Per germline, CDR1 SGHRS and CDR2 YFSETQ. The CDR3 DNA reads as TGCGCCAGCAGCTTCGACAGGCCTACTGAAGCTTTCTTT. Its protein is CASSFDRPTEAFF.

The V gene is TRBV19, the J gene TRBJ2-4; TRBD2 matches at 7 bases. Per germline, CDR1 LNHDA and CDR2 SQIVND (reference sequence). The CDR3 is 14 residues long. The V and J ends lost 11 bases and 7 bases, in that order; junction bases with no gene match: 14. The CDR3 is CAPEAGFGFNIQYF. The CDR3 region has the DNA TGTGCCCCCGAAGCGGGATTCGGTTTCAACATTCAGTACTTC.

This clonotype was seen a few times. The DNA of the CDR3 is TGTGCCAGCAGTTCGACCTACGAGCAGTACTTC. Translating gives CASSSTYEQYF. The chain combines TRBV6-1 with TRBJ2-7; D is unresolved. The V end lost 5 bases, the J end lost 2 bases, and 4 bases lay between the germline ends. The CDR3 extends over 11 amino acids. Germline V gene lookup returns CDR1 MNHNS and CDR2 SASEGT.

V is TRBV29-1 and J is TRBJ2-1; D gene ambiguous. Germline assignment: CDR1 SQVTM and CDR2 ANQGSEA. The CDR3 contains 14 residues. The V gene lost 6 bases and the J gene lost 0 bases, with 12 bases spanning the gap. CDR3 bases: TGCAGCGTGTCCACCCTGAGCTCCTACAATGAGCAGTTCTTC. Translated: CSVSTLSSYNEQFF.